Described below is a single TCR beta chain sequence and its context. Its antigen is not identified. Its ends do not fully match the called genes, so a read error is possible. This entry comes from a study of CD8 T cells in Susac syndrome. Germline V gene lookup returns CDR1 SQVTM and CDR2 ANQGSEA. The CDR3 runs 13 residues. An input of about 0.45 to 1 ug of RNA was subjected to reverse transcription using random hexamers. The method of amplification for TCR beta CDR3 was immunoSEQ multiplex PCR, covering 54 Vbeta and 13 Jbeta. TCRdb reanalysed the immunoSEQ multiplex PCR reads using MiXCR and keeps one entry per CDR3 protein. The profile covers some 150,000 distinct CDR3 sequences, with around 95% appearing a single time and over 0.12% taken by the ten largest. The sequenced target, TCR beta, came from blood CD8+ and CD4+ T cells. General study results and limits: The study's TCR sequencing and HLA analysis covered a relatively small number of individuals, and the study acknowledged this.

This receptor was obtained from a human donor with multiple sclerosis. Sequences were obtained from CD8+ T cells from PBMCs. The rearrangement links TRBV29-1 to TRBJ1-1; D perhaps matches TRBD1 (6 bases). The chain's CDR3 is CSAEQGMHTEAFF. The CDR3 bases are TGCAGCGCTGAACAGGGTATGCACACTGAAGCTTTCTTT.